The T cell receptor beta chain under discussion was sequenced for a study of tumor and adjacent non-tumor tissue in lung cancer. Across the study: Around 4.5 million productive TCRbeta reads were obtained per sample on average.

TCRbeta libraries were built with three rounds of nested PCR, modified from ARM-PCR. TCRdb processed the multiplex PCR reads anew with MiXCR; each CDR3 protein has one entry. The table records around 210,000 distinct CDR3 sequences, 60% to 75% of them present only once. The CDR3 covers 14 residues. No cell sorting was done before RNA was extracted from the tissue. For this clonotype: What it binds is unknown. An end of the junction differs from the germline gene, which may be a read error.

Overall study results and limits: Tumor tissue had significantly higher TCR diversity than normal lung. Tumor repertoires had a smaller top 100 clone share than normal lung.

J is TRBJ2-3 and V is TRBV12-3 or TRBV12-4; 11 nucleotides agree with TRBD1. This receptor was identified in a man aged 55-75 years with non-small cell lung cancer. Sequenced: lung tumor tissue. CDR3 bases: TGTGGCAGCAGTCCCCGGGACAGGGGGGATACACAGTATTTT. This gives the protein CGSSPRDRGDTQYF.